This T cell receptor beta chain emerged from a study of cytomegalovirus exposure and HLA in healthy donors. Study at large: Findings of an earlier analysis included 117 million unique TCR beta sequences from roughly 200 million T cells.

Turning to this clone: Other nucleotide sequences in the sample specify the same CDR3.

PCR primers comprised 60 Vbeta and 13 Jbeta primers. Some clones are missing from TCRdb's copy, which holds only in-frame ones; the method was immunoSEQ multiplex PCR. The data contain 95,000 to 150,000 clones, over 65% of them singletons. The sequenced sample was PBMCs. The clonotype was recovered from a man aged 30 to 39 in good health and CMV-seronegative.

CDR3 region: CASSRVKDSANYGYTF. In DNA form, the CDR3 reads TGTGCCAGCAGCCGAGTAAAGGACAGCGCTAACTATGGCTACACCTTC. V gene TRBV5-4 combines with J gene TRBJ1-2; maybe TRBD1 (6 bases). V gave up 4 bases and J gave up 0 bases, with 16 bases separating them. This CDR3 has 16 amino acids. Germline assignment: CDR1 SGHNT and CDR2 YYREEE (reference sequence).